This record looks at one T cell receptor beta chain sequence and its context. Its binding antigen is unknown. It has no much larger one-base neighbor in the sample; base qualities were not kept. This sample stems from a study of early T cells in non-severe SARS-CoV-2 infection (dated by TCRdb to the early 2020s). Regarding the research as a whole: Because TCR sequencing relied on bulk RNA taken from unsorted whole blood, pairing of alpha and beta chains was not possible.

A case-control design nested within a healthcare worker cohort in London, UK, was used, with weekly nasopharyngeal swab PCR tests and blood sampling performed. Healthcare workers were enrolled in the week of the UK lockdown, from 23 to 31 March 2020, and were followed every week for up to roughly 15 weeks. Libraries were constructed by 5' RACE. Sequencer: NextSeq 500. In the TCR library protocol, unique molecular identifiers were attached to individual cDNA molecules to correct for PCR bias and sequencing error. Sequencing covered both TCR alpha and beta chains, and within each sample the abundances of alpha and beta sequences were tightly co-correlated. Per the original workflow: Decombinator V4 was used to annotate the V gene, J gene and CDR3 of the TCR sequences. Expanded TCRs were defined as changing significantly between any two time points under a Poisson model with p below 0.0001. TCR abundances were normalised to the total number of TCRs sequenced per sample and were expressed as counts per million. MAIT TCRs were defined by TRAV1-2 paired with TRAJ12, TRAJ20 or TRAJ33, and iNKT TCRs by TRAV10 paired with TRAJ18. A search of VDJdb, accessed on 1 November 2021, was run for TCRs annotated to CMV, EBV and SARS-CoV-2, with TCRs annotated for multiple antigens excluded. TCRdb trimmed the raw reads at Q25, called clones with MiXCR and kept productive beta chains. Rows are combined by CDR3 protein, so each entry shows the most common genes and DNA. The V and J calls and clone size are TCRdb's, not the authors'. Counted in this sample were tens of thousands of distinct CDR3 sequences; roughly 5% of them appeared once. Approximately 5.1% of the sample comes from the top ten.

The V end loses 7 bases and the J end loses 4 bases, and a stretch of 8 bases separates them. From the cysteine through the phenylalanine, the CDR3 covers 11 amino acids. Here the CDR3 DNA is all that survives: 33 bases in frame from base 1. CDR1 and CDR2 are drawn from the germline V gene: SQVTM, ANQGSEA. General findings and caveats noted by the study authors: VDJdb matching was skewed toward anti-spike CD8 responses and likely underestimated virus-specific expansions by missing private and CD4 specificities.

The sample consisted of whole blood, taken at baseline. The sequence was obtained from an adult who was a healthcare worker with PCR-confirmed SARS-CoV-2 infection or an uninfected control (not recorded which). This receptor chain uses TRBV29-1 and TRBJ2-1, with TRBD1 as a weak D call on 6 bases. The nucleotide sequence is TGCAGCGGGGGGCGATACAATGAGCAGTTCTTC. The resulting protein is CSGGRYNEQFF.